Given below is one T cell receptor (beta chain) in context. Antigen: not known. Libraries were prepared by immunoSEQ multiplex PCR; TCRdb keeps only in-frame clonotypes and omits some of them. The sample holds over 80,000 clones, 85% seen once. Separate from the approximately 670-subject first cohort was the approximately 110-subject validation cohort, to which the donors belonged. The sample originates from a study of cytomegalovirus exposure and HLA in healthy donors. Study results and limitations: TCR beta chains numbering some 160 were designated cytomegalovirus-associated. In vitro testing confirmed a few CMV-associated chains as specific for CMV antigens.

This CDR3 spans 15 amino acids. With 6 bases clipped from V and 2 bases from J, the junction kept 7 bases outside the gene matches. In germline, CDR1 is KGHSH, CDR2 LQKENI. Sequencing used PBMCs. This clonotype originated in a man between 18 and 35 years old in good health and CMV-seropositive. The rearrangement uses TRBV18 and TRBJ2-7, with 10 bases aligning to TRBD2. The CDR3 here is CASSPGLAKTYEQYF. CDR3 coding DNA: TGTGCCAGCTCCCCGGGACTAGCGAAAACCTACGAGCAGTACTTC.